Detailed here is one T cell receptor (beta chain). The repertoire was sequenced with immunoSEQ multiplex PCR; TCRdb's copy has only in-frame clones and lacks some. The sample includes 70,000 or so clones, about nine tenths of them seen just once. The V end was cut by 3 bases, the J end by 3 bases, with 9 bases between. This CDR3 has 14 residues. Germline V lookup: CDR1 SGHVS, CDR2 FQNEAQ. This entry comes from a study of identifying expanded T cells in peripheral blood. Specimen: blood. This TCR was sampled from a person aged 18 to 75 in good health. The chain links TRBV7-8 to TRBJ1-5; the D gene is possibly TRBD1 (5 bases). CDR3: CASSLGPNNQPQHF. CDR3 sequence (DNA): TGTGCCAGCAGCTTGGGACCGAACAATCAGCCCCAGCATTTT.